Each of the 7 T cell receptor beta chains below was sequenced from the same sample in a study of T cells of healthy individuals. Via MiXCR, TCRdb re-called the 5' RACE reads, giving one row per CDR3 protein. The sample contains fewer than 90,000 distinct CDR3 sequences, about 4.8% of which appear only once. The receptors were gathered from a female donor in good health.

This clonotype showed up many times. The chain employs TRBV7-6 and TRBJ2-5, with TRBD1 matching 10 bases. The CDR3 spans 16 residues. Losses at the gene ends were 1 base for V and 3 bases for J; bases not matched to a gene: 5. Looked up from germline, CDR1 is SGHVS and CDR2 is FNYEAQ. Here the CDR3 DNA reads TGTGCCAGCAGCTTAGGTCCAGGACAGGGGGAAGAGACCCAGTACTTC. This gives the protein CASSLGPGQGEETQYF.

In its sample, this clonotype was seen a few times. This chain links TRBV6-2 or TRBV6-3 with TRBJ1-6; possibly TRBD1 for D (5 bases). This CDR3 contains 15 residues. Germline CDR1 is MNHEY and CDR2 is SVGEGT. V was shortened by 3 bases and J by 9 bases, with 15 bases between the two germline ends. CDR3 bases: TGTGCCAGCAGTTATGGGGCAGGGATGACTTCACCCCTCCACTTT. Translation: CASSYGAGMTSPLHF.

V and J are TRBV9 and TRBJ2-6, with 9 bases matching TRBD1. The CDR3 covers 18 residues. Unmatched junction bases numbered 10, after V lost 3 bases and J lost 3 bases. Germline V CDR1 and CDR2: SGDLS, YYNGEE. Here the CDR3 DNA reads TGTGCCAGCAGCGCGACAGGGGGGAAAATAATTGGGGCCAACGTCCTGACTTTC. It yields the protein CASSATGGKIIGANVLTF. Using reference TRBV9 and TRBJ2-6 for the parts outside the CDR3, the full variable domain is DSGVTQTPKHLITATGQRVTLRCSPRSGDLSVYWYQQSLDQGLQFLIQYYNGEERAKGNILERFSAQQFPDLHSELNLSSLELGDSALYFCASSATGGKIIGANVLTFGAGSRLTVL.

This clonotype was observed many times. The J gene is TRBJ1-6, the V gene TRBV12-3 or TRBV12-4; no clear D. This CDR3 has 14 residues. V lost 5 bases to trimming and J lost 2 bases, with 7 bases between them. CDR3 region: CASSPGAYNSPLHF. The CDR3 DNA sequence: TGTGCCAGCAGTCCCGGAGCCTATAATTCACCCCTCCACTTT.

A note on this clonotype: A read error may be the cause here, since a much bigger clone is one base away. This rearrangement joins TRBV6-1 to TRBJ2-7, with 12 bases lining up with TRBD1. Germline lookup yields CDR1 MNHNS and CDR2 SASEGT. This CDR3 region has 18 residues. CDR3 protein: CDSSEPVRGTGGMYEQYF. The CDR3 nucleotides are TGTGACAGCAGTGAACCCGTCAGAGGGACAGGGGGCATGTACGAGCAGTACTTC.

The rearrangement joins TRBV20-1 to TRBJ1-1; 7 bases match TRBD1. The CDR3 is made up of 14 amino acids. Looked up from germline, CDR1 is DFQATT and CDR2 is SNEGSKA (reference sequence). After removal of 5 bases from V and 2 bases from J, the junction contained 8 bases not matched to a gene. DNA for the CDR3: TGCAGTGCTGGGGATAGGGGGCGTAACACTGAAGCTTTCTTT. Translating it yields CSAGDRGRNTEAFF.

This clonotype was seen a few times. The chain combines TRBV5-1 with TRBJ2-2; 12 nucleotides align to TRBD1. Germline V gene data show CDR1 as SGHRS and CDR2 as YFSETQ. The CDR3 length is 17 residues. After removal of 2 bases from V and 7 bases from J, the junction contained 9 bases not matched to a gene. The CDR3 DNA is TGCGCCAGCAGCTTCCCACGGGGACAGGGGGCGAACGGGGAGCTGTTTTTT. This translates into CASSFPRGQGANGELFF.